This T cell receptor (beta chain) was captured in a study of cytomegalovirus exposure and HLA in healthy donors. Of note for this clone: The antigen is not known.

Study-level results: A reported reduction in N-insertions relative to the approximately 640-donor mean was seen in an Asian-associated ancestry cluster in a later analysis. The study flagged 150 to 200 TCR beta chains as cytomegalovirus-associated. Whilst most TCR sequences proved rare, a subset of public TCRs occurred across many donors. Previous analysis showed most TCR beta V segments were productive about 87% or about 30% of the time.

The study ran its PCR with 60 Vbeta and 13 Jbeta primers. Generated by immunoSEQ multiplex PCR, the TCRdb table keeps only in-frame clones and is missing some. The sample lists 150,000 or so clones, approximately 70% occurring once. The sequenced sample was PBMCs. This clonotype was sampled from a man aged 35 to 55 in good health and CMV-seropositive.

Here the CDR3 reads CASSGGGGASYNEQFF. CDR3 in DNA: TGTGCCAGCAGCGGTGGCGGGGGGGCCTCCTACAATGAGCAGTTCTTC. V usage is TRBV7-8 and J usage is TRBJ2-1; 9 bases align to TRBD2. V lost 5 bases to trimming and J lost 0 bases; unmatched junction nucleotides: 5. The CDR3 runs to 16 residues. CDR1 is SGHVS, CDR2 FQNEAQ, per germline.